One and the same sample provided the 20 T cell receptor beta chains below, sequenced in a study of CD8 T cells in Susac syndrome. cDNA came from around 0.5 to 1 ug RNA primed by random hexamers. MiXCR was run by TCRdb on the immunoSEQ multiplex PCR reads, yielding one entry per CDR3 protein. The top ten hold over 0.1% of the sample, which has around 200,000 distinct CDR3 sequences, approximately 90% seen once. The material sequenced was CD8+ T cells from PBMCs. These receptors all stem from a human donor with multiple sclerosis.

This chain uses TRBV5-1 with TRBJ1-1; 7 bases agree with TRBD1. V gave up 2 bases and J gave up 4 bases; unmatched junction bases: 5. CDR1 and CDR2 (germline): SGHRS, YFSETQ. This CDR3 spans 14 amino acids. The CDR3 sequence is CASSFRQGGTEAFF. In DNA, the CDR3 is TGCGCCAGCAGCTTTCGGCAGGGGGGCACTGAAGCTTTCTTT.

This chain connects TRBV14 to TRBJ1-2; D is perhaps TRBD1 (5 bases). Between the trimmed V and J ends, which lost 4 bases and 4 bases, there was a span of 16 bases. The length of the CDR3 is 15 residues. Germline CDR1 SGHDN, CDR2 FVKESK. CDR3 in amino acids: CASSPAVFGAYGYTF. The CDR3 nucleotides read TGTGCCAGCAGCCCCGCGGTGTTTGGGGCCTATGGCTACACCTTC.

The genes are TRBV7-9 and TRBJ2-1; D remains ambiguous. The CDR3 spans 13 residues. CDR1 SEHNR and CDR2 FQNEAQ come from the germline V gene (reference sequence). V lost 4 bases and J 9 bases, leaving 13 bases between the germline ends. CDR3 loop: CASSSTIASEQFF. CDR3 in DNA: TGTGCCAGCAGCTCCACTATTGCCAGTGAGCAGTTCTTC.

This clonotype was seen only once. The chain recombines TRBV5-8 with TRBJ2-3; D possibly corresponds to TRBD1 (6 bases). Germline CDR1 is SGHTS and CDR2 is YDEGEE. The V gene lost 0 bases and the J gene lost 1 base, with 15 bases spanning the gap. There are 17 residues in the CDR3. CDR3: CASSLARAAGGTDTQYF. DNA for the CDR3: TGTGCCAGCAGCTTGGCCCGGGCGGCAGGGGGCACAGATACGCAGTATTTT.

The rearrangement uses TRBV7-9 and TRBJ2-3; D gene uncertain. Per germline, CDR1 SEHNR and CDR2 FQNEAQ (reference sequence). The V and J ends lost 1 base and 2 bases respectively, with 13 bases between them. The CDR3 has 16 residues. The CDR3 here is CASSLVVRPTTDTQYF. The CDR3 DNA sequence: TGTGCCAGCAGCTTAGTAGTGCGACCTACCACAGATACGCAGTATTTT.

The genes are TRBV13 and TRBJ2-5; D might be TRBD1 (5 bases). The CDR3 has 15 residues. V was cut by 2 bases and J by 4 bases, with 14 bases left in between. Germline assignment: CDR1 PRHDT and CDR2 FYEKMQ (reference sequence). The CDR3 loop reads CASSLKTEWRETQYF. The CDR3 bases are TGTGCCAGCAGCTTAAAGACAGAGTGGAGAGAGACCCAGTACTTC.

The J gene is TRBJ2-3, the V gene TRBV12-3 or TRBV12-4, with D uncertain. This CDR3 is 12 amino acids long. V lost 5 bases to trimming and J lost 3 bases, with 6 bases between them. The CDR3 coding sequence is TGTGCCAGCAGTGCCTTGACAGATACGCAGTATTTT. Translation gives CASSALTDTQYF.

The rearrangement joins TRBV4-1 to TRBJ1-5; no reliable D call. V lost 2 bases and J 4 bases, leaving 6 bases between the germline ends. The CDR3 sequence is 13 residues long. CDR1 and CDR2 from the germline V gene are MGHRA and YSYEKL. CDR3 sequence reads: CASSQWGNQPQHF. CDR3 bases: TGCGCCAGCAGCCAATGGGGAAATCAGCCCCAGCATTTT.

The chain combines TRBV27 with TRBJ1-2; unclear D gene. The germline V gene encodes CDR1 MNHEY and CDR2 SMNVEV (reference sequence). Deletions cut 0 bases from V and 1 base from J, with 18 bases between. The CDR3 length is 18 residues. CDR3 bases: TGTGCCAGCAGTTTATCAGCGTCCAATTCGGTTTTTAACTATGGCTACACCTTC. It encodes CASSLSASNSVFNYGYTF.

This chain links TRBV30 with TRBJ2-1; no clear D. The CDR3 is 13 residues long. Trimming removed 3 bases at V and 0 bases at J, with 6 bases between. From germline, CDR1 is GTSNPN and CDR2 SVGIG (reference sequence). CDR3 bases: TGTGCCTGGAGGAGTGGCTCCTACAATGAGCAGTTCTTC. It codes for CAWRSGSYNEQFF.

V and J are TRBV11-2 and TRBJ2-5; 11 positions match TRBD2. The junction had 10 bases not matched to a gene; V was cut back by 7 bases and J by 3 bases. This CDR3 region has 16 residues. CDR1 SGHAT and CDR2 FQNNGV come from the germline V gene. CDR3 nucleotide sequence: TGTGCCAGCAAGGGAGGACTAGCGGGTGGAGAAGAGACCCAGTACTTC. Residues: CASKGGLAGGEETQYF.

The rearrangement joins TRBV9 to TRBJ2-1; D is unresolved. Germline V CDR1 and CDR2: SGDLS, YYNGEE. The CDR3 totals 16 residues. With 0 bases removed from V and 0 bases from J, the gap between germline ends came to 10 bases. Here the CDR3 DNA reads TGTGCCAGCAGCGTAGGTGTCGGTAGCTCCTACAATGAGCAGTTCTTC. This encodes CASSVGVGSSYNEQFF. The full variable domain, completed using reference TRBV9 and TRBJ2-1, is DSGVTQTPKHLITATGQRVTLRCSPRSGDLSVYWYQQSLDQGLQFLIQYYNGEERAKGNILERFSAQQFPDLHSELNLSSLELGDSALYFCASSVGVGSSYNEQFFGPGTRLTVL.

The chain combines TRBV4-1 with TRBJ1-4; 7 nucleotides match TRBD1. V was clipped by 8 bases and J by 6 bases; unmatched bases: 6. Germline CDR1 MGHRA, CDR2 YSYEKL. The CDR3 sequence is 13 residues long. This chain's CDR3 is CASGGTADEKLFF. CDR3 bases: TGCGCCAGCGGGGGGACAGCGGATGAAAAACTGTTTTTT.

The rearrangement links TRBV4-3 to TRBJ2-3; 14 bases match TRBD2. The CDR3 length is 19 residues. With 0 bases clipped from V and 1 base from J, the junction kept 6 bases outside the gene matches. Germline V CDR1 and CDR2: LGHNA, YSLEER. CDR3 region: CASSQEVTSGRARTDTQYF. CDR3 in DNA: TGCGCCAGCAGCCAAGAAGTGACTAGCGGGAGGGCACGCACAGATACGCAGTATTTT.

The chain joins TRBV30 to TRBJ2-1; D uncertain. Trimming left V 5 bases short and J 0 bases short, with 11 bases between. Germline CDR1 reads GTSNPN; CDR2 reads SVGIG (reference sequence). There are 14 residues in the CDR3. CDR3 loop: CAWARFSSYNEQFF. For the CDR3, the DNA is TGTGCCTGGGCCAGATTTAGCTCCTACAATGAGCAGTTCTTC.

The chain employs TRBV2 and TRBJ1-1, with TRBD1 as a possible D gene (5 bases). The CDR3 runs to 16 residues. Looked up from germline, CDR1 is SNHLY and CDR2 is FYNNEI. Trimming took off 1 base at V and 3 bases at J, with 15 bases between the two ends. The CDR3 loop reads CASSEGYGGEDTEAFF. DNA for the CDR3: TGTGCCAGCAGTGAAGGGTACGGGGGGGAGGACACTGAAGCTTTCTTT.

The chain joins TRBV7-9 to TRBJ2-7; possibly TRBD1 or TRBD2 for D (6 bases each). CDR3 size: 17 residues. Germline CDR1 is SEHNR and CDR2 is FQNEAQ (reference sequence). V was shortened by 5 bases and J by 0 bases, with 20 bases between the two germline ends. This CDR3 reads CASSPPPGAGSSYEQYF. The CDR3 nucleotides read TGTGCCAGCAGCCCCCCGCCGGGGGCAGGGAGCTCCTACGAGCAGTACTTC.

The chain carries TRBV12-3 or TRBV12-4 and TRBJ1-5, with D possibly TRBD1 on 5 matching bases. Trimming pared 6 bases from V and 8 bases from J, leaving 17 bases between. The CDR3 runs 14 residues. This CDR3 reads CASSQGLLKEPQHF. The CDR3 coding sequence is TGTGCCAGCAGCCAGGGCCTACTCAAAGAGCCCCAGCATTTT.

The chain has TRBV25-1 and TRBJ1-1; TRBD1 matches 7 bases. The CDR3 is made up of 14 amino acids. Germline assignment: CDR1 MGHDK and CDR2 SYGVNS. V was clipped by 8 bases and J by 13 bases; unmatched bases: 19. The CDR3 is CASSLFKQGIFVFF. CDR3 nucleotides: TGTGCCAGCTCCCTCTTTAAACAGGGGATCTTTGTTTTCTTT.

In this sample, this clonotype turned up a few times. The J gene is TRBJ2-7, the V gene TRBV28, with TRBD2 as a possible D gene (6 bases). The CDR3 covers 13 residues. Germline V CDR1 and CDR2: MDHEN, SYDVKM. The germline V and J ends were trimmed by 4 bases and 2 bases, with 9 bases remaining between them. This chain's CDR3 is CASSSGLTYEQYF. For the CDR3, the DNA is TGTGCCAGCAGTTCGGGACTTACCTACGAGCAGTACTTC.